The T cell receptor beta chain described here comes from a study of blood T cell repertoires in COVID-19. This CDR3 region has 18 residues. Per germline, CDR1 MGHRA and CDR2 YSYEKL. V was clipped by 0 bases and J by 2 bases, with 17 bases between them. Produced via immunoSEQ multiplex PCR; TCRdb's table is partial and in-frame only. This repertoire shows around 200,000 clones, more than 85% found once; its top ten account for less than 0.75%. Sample: peripheral blood. The V and J genes are TRBV4-1 and TRBJ2-1; D may be TRBD2 (7 bases). This clonotype was sampled from a man aged 40-49 years with acute or convalescent COVID-19. The CDR3 sequence: CASSQDQGRGRPYNEQFF. The CDR3 DNA is TGCGCCAGCAGCCAAGATCAGGGGAGGGGGAGACCCTACAATGAGCAGTTCTTC.